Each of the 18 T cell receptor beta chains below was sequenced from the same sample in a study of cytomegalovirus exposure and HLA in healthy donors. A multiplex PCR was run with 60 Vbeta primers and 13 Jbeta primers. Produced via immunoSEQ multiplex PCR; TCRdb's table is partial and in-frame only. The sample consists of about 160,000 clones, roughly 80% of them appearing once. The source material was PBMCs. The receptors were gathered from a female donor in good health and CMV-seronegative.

CDR3 protein: CASSVGGDYTEAFF. The CDR3 region has the DNA TGTGCCAGCAGCGTAGGAGGTGATTACACTGAAGCTTTCTTT. The chain combines TRBV9 with TRBJ1-1; D is unresolved. This CDR3 region has 14 residues. V dropped 0 bases and J dropped 3 bases, with 9 bases sitting between them. The germline V gene has CDR1 SGDLS and CDR2 YYNGEE.

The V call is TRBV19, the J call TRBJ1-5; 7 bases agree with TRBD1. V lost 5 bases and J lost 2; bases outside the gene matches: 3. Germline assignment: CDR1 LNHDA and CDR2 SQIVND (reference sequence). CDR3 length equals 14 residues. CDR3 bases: TGTGCCAGTAGTTCAGGACAGGGCAATCAGCCCCAGCATTTT. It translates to CASSSGQGNQPQHF.

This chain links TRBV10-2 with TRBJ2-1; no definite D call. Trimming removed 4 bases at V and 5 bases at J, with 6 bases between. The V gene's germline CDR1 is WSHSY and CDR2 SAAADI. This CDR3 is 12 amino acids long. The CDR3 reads CASSVTDNEQFF. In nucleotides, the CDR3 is TGCGCCAGCAGTGTTACAGACAATGAGCAGTTCTTC.

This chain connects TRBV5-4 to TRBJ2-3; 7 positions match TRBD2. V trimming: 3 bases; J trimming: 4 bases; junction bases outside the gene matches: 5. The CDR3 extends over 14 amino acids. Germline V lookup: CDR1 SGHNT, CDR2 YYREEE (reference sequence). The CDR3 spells CASSWGGNPDTQYF. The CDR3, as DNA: TGTGCCAGCAGCTGGGGGGGGAACCCAGATACGCAGTATTTT.

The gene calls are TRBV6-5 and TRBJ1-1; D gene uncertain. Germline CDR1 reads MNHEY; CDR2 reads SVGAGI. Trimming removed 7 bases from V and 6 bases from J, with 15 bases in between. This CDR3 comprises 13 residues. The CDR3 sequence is CASMGSAGSEAFF. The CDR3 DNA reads TGTGCCAGCATGGGGAGTGCAGGCTCTGAAGCTTTCTTT.

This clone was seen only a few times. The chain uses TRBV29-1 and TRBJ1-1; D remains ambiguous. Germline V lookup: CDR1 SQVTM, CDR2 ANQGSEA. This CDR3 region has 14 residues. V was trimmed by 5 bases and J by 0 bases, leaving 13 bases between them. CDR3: CSVPLSGMNTEAFF. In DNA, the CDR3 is TGCAGCGTTCCGCTGTCGGGAATGAACACTGAAGCTTTCTTT.

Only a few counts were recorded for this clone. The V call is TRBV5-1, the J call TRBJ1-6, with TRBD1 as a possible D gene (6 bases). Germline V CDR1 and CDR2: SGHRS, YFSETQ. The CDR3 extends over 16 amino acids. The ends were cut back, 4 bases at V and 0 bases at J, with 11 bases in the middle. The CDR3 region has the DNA TGCGCCAGCAGCAGAGACAGGAGCTCCTATAATTCACCCCTCCACTTT. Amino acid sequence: CASSRDRSSYNSPLHF.

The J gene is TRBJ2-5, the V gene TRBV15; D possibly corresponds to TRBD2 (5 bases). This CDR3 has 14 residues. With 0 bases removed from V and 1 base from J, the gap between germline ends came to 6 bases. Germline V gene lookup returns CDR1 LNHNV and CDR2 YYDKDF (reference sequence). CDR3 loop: CATSRDRGQETQYF. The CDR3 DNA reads TGTGCCACCAGCAGAGACCGGGGCCAAGAGACCCAGTACTTC.

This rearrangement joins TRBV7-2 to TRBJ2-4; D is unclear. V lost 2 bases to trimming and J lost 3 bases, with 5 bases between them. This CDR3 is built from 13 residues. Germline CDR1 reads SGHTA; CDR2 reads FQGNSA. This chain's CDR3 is CASSLYVKNIQYF. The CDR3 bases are TGTGCCAGCAGCTTATATGTCAAAAACATTCAGTACTTC. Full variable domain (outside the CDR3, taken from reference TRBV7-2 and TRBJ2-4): GAGVSQSPSNKVTEKGKDVELRCDPISGHTALYWYRQSLGQGLEFLIYFQGNSAPDKSGLPSDRFSAERTGGSVSTLTIQRTQQEDSAVYLCASSLYVKNIQYFGAGTRLSVL.

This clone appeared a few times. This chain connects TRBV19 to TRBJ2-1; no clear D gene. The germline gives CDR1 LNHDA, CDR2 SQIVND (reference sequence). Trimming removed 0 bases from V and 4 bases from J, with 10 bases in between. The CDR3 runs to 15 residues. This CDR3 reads CASSIDTAPYNEQFF. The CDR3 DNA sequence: TGTGCCAGTAGTATAGACACAGCTCCTTACAATGAGCAGTTCTTC.

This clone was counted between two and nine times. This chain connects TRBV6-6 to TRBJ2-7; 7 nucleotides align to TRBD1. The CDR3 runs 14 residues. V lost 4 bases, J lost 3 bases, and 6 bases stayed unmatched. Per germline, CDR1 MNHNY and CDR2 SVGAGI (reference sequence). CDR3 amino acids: CASSSGTVVYEQYF. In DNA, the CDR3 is TGTGCCAGCAGTTCAGGGACAGTTGTCTACGAGCAGTACTTC.

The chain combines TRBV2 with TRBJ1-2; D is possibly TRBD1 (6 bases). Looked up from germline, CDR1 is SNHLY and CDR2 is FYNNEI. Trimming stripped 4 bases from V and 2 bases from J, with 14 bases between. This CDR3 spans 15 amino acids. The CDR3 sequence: CASSAHGQGNYGYTF. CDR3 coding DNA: TGTGCCAGCAGTGCCCACGGGCAGGGGAACTATGGCTACACCTTC.

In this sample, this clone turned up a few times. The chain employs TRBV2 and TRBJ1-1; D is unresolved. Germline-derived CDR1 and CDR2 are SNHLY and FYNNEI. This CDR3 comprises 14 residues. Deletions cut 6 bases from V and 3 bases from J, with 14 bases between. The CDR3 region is CASSTGERYTEAFF. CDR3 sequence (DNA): TGTGCCAGCAGCACCGGGGAACGATACACTGAAGCTTTCTTT.

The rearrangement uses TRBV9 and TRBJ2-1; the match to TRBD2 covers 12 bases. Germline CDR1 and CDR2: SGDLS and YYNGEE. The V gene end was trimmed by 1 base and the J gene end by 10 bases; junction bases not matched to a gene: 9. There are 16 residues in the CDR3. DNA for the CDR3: TGTGCCAGCAGCGTACAAACTAGCGGGGGGACGGGGGAGCAGTTCTTC. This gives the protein CASSVQTSGGTGEQFF.

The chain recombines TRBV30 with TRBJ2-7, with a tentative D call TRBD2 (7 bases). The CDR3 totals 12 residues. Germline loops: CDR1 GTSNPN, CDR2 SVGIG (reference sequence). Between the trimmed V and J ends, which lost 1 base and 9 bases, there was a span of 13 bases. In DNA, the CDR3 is TGTGCCTGGAGTGCGGGGGGCCACGGGCAGTACTTC. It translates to CAWSAGGHGQYF.

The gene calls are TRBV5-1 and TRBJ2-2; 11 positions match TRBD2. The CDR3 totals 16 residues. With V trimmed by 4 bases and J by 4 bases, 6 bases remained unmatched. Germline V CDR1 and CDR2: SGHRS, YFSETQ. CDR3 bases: TGCGCCAGCAGCCCACTAGCGGGAGTAACCACCGGGGAGCTGTTTTTT. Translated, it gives CASSPLAGVTTGELFF. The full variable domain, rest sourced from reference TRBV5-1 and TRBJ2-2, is KAGVTQTPRYLIKTRGQQVTLSCSPISGHRSVSWYQQTPGQGLQFLFEYFSETQRNKGNFPGRFSGRQFSNSRSEMNVSTLELGDSALYLCASSPLAGVTTGELFFGEGSRLTVL.

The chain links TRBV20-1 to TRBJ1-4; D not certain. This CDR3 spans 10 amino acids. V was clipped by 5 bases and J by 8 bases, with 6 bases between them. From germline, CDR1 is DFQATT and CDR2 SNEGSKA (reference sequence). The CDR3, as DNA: TGCAGTGCTTCGGGAGAAAAACTGTTTTTT. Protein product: CSASGEKLFF.

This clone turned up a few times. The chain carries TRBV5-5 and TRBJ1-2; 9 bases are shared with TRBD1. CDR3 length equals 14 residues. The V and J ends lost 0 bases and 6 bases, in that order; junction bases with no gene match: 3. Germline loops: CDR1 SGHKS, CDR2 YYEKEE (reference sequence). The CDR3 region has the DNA TGTGCCAGCAGCTTGGTACGGACAGGGGATGGCTACACCTTC. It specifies CASSLVRTGDGYTF.